This entry lists 10 T cell receptor beta chains sequenced from one sample in a study of brain T cells in children with intractable seizures. Method: immunoSEQ multiplex PCR; TCRdb's copy keeps in-frame clones and lacks some. This sample has about 110,000 clones, with under 95% found just once. Specimen: peripheral blood, collected at surgery. The source of these receptors is a boy under three years old with hemimegalencephaly and intractable seizures.

V usage is TRBV19 and J usage is TRBJ2-1; D is tentatively TRBD1 or TRBD2 (6 bases each). Germline V CDR1 and CDR2: LNHDA, SQIVND (reference sequence). The CDR3 is 16 amino acids. Trimming pared 4 bases from V and 10 bases from J, leaving 23 bases between. The CDR3 protein is CASSTPGGGPFREQFF. As DNA, the CDR3 is TGTGCCAGTAGTACCCCCGGGGGCGGACCCTTTCGGGAGCAGTTCTTC.

The chain links TRBV7-8 to TRBJ1-5; 9 nucleotides agree with TRBD1. The CDR3 runs 19 residues. Germline CDR1 SGHVS, CDR2 FQNEAQ. J was trimmed by 1 base and V by 5 bases; bases with no gene match: 15. CDR3 sequence: CASSPTRDRAGWSNQPQHF. In DNA form, the CDR3 reads TGTGCCAGCAGCCCAACTCGGGACAGGGCGGGTTGGAGCAATCAGCCCCAGCATTTT. Using reference TRBV7-8 and TRBJ1-5 for the parts outside the CDR3, the full variable domain is GAGVSQSPRYKVAKRGQDVALRCDPISGHVSLFWYQQALGQGPEFLTYFQNEAQLDKSGLPSDRFFAERPEGSVSTLKIQRTQQEDSAVYLCASSPTRDRAGWSNQPQHFGDGTRLSIL.

The chain recombines TRBV27 with TRBJ2-7; TRBD2 aligns across 7 bases. The junction had 13 bases not matched to a gene; V was cut back by 5 bases and J by 3 bases. CDR3 size: 16 residues. Germline CDR1 MNHEY, CDR2 SMNVEV (reference sequence). This CDR3 reads CASSPLGGSMNYEQYF. The CDR3 DNA sequence: TGTGCCAGCAGTCCGCTCGGGGGGAGCATGAACTACGAGCAGTACTTC.

The sample holds one count of this clone. CDR3: CASSLVAGGETQYF. The DNA for the CDR3 is TGTGCCAGCAGCCTGGTAGCGGGAGGGGAGACCCAGTACTTC. The V and J genes are TRBV7-9 and TRBJ2-5, with 11 bases lining up with TRBD2. Losses at the gene ends were 5 bases for V and 5 bases for J; bases not matched to a gene: 4. Germline V gene lookup returns CDR1 SEHNR and CDR2 FQNEAQ (reference sequence). CDR3 length: 14 residues. Based on the CDR3 plus reference TRBV7-9 and TRBJ2-5, the full variable domain is DTGVSQNPRHKITKRGQNVTFRCDPISEHNRLYWYRQTLGQGPEFLTYFQNEAQLEKSRLLSDRFSAERPKGSFSTLEIQRTEQGDSAMYLCASSLVAGGETQYFGPGTRLLVL.

The chain joins TRBV6-1 to TRBJ2-3, with TRBD1 as a possible D gene (6 bases). Germline lookup yields CDR1 MNHNS and CDR2 SASEGT. V was shortened by 0 bases and J by 3 bases, with 10 bases between the two germline ends. The CDR3 is 15 amino acids. The CDR3 reads CASSEAVGGTDTQYF. CDR3 DNA sequence: TGTGCCAGCAGTGAAGCGGTAGGGGGAACAGATACGCAGTATTTT.

The chain links TRBV13 to TRBJ2-2; D is undetermined. CDR3 length: 12 residues. V lost 3 bases and J 7 bases, leaving 6 bases between the germline ends. Germline V gives CDR1 PRHDT, CDR2 FYEKMQ (reference sequence). The CDR3 region has the DNA TGTGCCAGCAGCTTGTTCGACGGGGAGCTGTTTTTT. It translates to CASSLFDGELFF.

The chain couples TRBV9 to TRBJ2-7; the match to TRBD2 covers 9 bases. CDR3 length: 15 amino acids. V shed 0 bases and J 2 bases; nucleotides not matched to a gene: 3. CDR1 and CDR2 (germline): SGDLS, YYNGEE. The CDR3 loop is CASSVGGTSTYEQYF. Here the CDR3 DNA reads TGTGCCAGCAGCGTAGGGGGGACTAGCACCTACGAGCAGTACTTC.

V gene TRBV19 combines with J gene TRBJ2-1; the match to TRBD2 covers 10 bases. V lost 6 bases and J lost 0; bases outside the gene matches: 2. Germline CDR1 is LNHDA and CDR2 is SQIVND (reference sequence). This CDR3 has 15 amino acids. The CDR3 coding sequence is TGTGCCAGTAGACCTAGCGGGAGCTCCTACAATGAGCAGTTCTTC. Encoded protein: CASRPSGSSYNEQFF. Combining the CDR3 with reference TRBV19 and TRBJ2-1 gives the whole variable domain DGGITQSPKYLFRKEGQNVTLSCEQNLNHDAMYWYRQDPGQGLRLIYYSQIVNDFQKGDIAEGYSVSREKKESFPLTVTSAQKNPTAFYLCASRPSGSSYNEQFFGPGTRLTVL.

The V gene is TRBV18, the J gene TRBJ1-3; possible D gene TRBD1, 6 bases. V was trimmed by 2 bases and J by 0 bases, leaving 17 bases between them. The CDR3 totals 18 residues. Germline values: CDR1 KGHSH, CDR2 LQKENI. The DNA of the CDR3 is TGTGCCAGCTCACCATACAGGGCCCTCCTGAGCTCTGGAAACACCATATATTTT. Its translation is CASSPYRALLSSGNTIYF.

The chain employs TRBV27 and TRBJ2-7; D is perhaps TRBD1 or TRBD2 (5 bases each). Germline V gene data show CDR1 as MNHEY and CDR2 as SMNVEV (reference sequence). The CDR3 has 13 amino acids. The ends were cut back, 7 bases at V and 0 bases at J, with 10 bases in the middle. Written as DNA, the CDR3 is TGTGCCAGCACCTGGGGACCCTCCTACGAGCAGTACTTC. Protein sequence: CASTWGPSYEQYF.